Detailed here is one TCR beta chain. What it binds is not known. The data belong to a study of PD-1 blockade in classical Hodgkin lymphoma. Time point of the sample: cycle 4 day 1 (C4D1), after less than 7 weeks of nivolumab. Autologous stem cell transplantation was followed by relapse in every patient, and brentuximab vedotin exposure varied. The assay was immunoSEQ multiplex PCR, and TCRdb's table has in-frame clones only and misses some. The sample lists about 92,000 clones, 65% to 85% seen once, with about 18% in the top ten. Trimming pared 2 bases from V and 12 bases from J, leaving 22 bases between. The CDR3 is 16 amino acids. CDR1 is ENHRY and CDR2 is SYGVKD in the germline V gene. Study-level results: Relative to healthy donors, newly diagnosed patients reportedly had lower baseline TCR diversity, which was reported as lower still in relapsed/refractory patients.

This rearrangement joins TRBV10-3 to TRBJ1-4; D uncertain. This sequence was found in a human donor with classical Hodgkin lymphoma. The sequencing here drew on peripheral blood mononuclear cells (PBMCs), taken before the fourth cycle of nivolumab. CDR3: CAISEGGSTTMKELFF. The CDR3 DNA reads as TGTGCCATCAGTGAGGGTGGGAGTACCACCATGAAGGAACTGTTTTTT.